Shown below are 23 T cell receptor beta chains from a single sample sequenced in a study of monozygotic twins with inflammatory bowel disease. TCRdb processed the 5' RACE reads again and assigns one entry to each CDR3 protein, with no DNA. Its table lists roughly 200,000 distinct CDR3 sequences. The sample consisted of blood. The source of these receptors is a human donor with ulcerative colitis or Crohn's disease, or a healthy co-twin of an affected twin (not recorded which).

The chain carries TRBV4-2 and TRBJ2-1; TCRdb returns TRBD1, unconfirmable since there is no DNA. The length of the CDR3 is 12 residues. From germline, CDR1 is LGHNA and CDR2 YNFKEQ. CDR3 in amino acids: CASSDMGNELFF.

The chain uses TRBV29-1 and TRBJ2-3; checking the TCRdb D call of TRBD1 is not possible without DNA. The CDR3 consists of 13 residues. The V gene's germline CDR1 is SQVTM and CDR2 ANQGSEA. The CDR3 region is CSARRDSPDTQYF.

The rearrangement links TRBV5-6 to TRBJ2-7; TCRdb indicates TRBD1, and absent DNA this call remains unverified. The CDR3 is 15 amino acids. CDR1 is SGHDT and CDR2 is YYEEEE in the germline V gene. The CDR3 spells CATKGYGDSSYEQYF.

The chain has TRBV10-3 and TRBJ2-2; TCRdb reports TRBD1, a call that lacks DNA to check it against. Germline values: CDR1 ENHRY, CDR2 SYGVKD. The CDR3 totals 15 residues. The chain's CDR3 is CAISDLQGNTGELFF.

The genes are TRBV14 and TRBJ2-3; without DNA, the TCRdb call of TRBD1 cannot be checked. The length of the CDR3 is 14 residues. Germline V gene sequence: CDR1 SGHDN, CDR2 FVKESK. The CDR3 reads CASSQSRSTDTQYF.

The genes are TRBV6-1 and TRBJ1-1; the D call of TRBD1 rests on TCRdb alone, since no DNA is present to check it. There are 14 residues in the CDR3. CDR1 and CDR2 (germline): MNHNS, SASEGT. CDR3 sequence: CASRPWTGPPRAFF.

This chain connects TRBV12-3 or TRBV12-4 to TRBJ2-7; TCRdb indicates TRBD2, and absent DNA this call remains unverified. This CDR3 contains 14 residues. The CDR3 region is CASSPPAVPYEQYF.

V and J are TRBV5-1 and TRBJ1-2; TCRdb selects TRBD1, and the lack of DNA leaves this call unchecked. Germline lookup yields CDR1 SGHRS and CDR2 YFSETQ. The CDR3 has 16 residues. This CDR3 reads CASSLDLGQHIYGYTF.

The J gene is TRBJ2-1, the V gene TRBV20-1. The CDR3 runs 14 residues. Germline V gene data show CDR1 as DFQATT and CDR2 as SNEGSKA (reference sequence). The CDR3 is CSADTGSSYNEQFF.

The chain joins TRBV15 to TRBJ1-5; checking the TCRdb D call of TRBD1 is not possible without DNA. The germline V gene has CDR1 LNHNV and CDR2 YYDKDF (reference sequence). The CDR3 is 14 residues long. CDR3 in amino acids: CATSMQGVNQPQHF.

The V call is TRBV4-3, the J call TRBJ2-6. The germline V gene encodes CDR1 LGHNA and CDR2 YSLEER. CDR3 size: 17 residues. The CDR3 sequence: CASSQDRVGEGANVLTF.

CDR3 in amino acids: CASSWTVYGYTF. This chain links TRBV12-3 or TRBV12-4 with TRBJ1-2; as DNA is missing, the TRBD1 call by TCRdb cannot be tested. The length of the CDR3 is 12 residues.

The CDR3 sequence is CASSQESRRGEAFF. J is TRBJ1-1 and V is TRBV4-1. The CDR3 contains 14 residues. Germline loops: CDR1 MGHRA, CDR2 YSYEKL.

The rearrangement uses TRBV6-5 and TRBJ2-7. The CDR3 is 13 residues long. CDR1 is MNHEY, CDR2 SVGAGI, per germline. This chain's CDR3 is CASSYNLNYEQYF.

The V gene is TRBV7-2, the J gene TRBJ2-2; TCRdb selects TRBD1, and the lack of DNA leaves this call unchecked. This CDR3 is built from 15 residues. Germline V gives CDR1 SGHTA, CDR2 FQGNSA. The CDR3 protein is CASSRTGGNTGELFF.

CDR3 in amino acids: CASSETSGDYNEQFF. This sequence joins TRBV9 and TRBJ2-1; TCRdb gives TRBD2 as the D gene, but with no DNA this cannot be confirmed. CDR3 size: 15 residues. CDR1 and CDR2 (germline): SGDLS, YYNGEE. Full variable domain (remainder filled in from reference TRBV9 and TRBJ2-1): DSGVTQTPKHLITATGQRVTLRCSPRSGDLSVYWYQQSLDQGLQFLIQYYNGEERAKGNILERFSAQQFPDLHSELNLSSLELGDSALYFCASSETSGDYNEQFFGPGTRLTVL.

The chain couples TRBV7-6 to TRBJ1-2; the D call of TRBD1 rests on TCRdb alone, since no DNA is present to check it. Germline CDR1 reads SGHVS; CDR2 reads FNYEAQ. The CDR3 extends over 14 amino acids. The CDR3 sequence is CASSPGGQLYGYTF.

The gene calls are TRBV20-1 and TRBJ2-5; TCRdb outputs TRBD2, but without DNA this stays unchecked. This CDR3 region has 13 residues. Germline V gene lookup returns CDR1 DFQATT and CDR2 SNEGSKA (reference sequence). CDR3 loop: CSAGASTRETQYF.

CDR3: CASSKTRGGNTEAFF. The V and J genes are TRBV7-2 and TRBJ1-1; TCRdb's D call, TRBD1, is unchecked because there is no DNA. The germline V gene encodes CDR1 SGHTA and CDR2 FQGNSA. This CDR3 is built from 15 residues. The full variable domain, in which reference TRBV7-2 and TRBJ1-1 provide the parts outside the CDR3, is GAGVSQSPSNKVTEKGKDVELRCDPISGHTALYWYRQSLGQGLEFLIYFQGNSAPDKSGLPSDRFSAERTGGSVSTLTIQRTQQEDSAVYLCASSKTRGGNTEAFFGQGTRLTVV.

The CDR3 is CASSFGTGPLEQYF. The chain links TRBV5-1 to TRBJ2-7; TCRdb names TRBD1, which stays unverified in the absence of DNA. The CDR3 is 14 residues long. CDR1 and CDR2 (germline): SGHRS, YFSETQ. The variable domain in full, completed from reference TRBV5-1 and TRBJ2-7, reads KAGVTQTPRYLIKTRGQQVTLSCSPISGHRSVSWYQQTPGQGLQFLFEYFSETQRNKGNFPGRFSGRQFSNSRSEMNVSTLELGDSALYLCASSFGTGPLEQYFGPGTRLTVT.

CDR3 sequence reads: CASSSAVVNTEAFF. The chain employs TRBV28 and TRBJ1-1. CDR1 is MDHEN, CDR2 SYDVKM, per germline. The CDR3 loop spans 14 amino acids.

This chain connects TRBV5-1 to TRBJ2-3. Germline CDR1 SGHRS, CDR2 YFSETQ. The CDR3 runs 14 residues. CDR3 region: CASSLAAQGDTQYF.

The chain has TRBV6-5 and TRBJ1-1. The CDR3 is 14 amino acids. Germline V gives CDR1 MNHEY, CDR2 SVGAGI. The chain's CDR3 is CASSSSKGNTEAFF.